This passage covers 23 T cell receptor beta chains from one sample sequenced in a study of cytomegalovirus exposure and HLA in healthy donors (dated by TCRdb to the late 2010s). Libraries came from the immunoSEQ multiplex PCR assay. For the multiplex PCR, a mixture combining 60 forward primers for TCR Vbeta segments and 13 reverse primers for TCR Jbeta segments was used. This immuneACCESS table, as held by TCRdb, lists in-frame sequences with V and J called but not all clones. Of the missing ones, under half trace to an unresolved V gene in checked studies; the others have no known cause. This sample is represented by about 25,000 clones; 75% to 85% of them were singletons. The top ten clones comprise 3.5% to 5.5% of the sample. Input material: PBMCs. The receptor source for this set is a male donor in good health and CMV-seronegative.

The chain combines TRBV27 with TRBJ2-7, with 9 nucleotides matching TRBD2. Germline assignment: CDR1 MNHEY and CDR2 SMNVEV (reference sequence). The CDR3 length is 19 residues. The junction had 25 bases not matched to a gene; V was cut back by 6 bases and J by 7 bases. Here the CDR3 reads CASSPLDDLAGEGVGEQYF. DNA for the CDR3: TGTGCCAGCAGCCCCCTAGACGACTTAGCGGGAGAGGGGGTCGGGGAGCAGTACTTC.

Here the CDR3 DNA reads TGTGCCAGCTCACCATTCGGGACAGGGGGCTTTCTTGGCTACACCTTC. Residues: CASSPFGTGGFLGYTF. The V and J genes are TRBV18 and TRBJ1-2; TRBD1 matches at 12 bases. The CDR3 is 16 amino acids. Germline V gene data show CDR1 as KGHSH and CDR2 as LQKENI. The J segment lost 7 bases and the V segment lost 2 bases, leaving 8 bases of the junction unmatched.

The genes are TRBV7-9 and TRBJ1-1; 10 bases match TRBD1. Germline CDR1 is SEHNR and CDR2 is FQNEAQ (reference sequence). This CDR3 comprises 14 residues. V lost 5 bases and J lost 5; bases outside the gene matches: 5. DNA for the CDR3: TGTGCCAGCAGCGCCGACAGGGGGCGGACTGAAGCTTTCTTT. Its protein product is CASSADRGRTEAFF.

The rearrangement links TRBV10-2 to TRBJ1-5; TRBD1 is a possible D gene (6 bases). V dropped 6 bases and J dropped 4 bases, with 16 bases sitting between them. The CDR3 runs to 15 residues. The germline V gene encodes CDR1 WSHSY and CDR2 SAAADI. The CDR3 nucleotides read TGCGCCAGCAGACAGGGATATCCCCTTAATCAGCCCCAGCATTTT. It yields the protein CASRQGYPLNQPQHF.

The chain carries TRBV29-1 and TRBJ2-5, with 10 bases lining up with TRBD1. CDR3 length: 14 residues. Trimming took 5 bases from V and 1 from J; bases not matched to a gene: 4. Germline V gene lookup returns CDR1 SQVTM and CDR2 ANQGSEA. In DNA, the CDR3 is TGCAGCGTTACCGGGACAGGGGCCCAAGAGACCCAGTACTTC. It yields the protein CSVTGTGAQETQYF.

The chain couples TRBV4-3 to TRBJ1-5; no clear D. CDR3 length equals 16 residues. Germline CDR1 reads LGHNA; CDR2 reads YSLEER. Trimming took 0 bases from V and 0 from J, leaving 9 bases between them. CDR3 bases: TGCGCCAGCAGCCAAGAGAGAGCCGATAGCAATCAGCCCCAGCATTTT. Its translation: CASSQERADSNQPQHF.

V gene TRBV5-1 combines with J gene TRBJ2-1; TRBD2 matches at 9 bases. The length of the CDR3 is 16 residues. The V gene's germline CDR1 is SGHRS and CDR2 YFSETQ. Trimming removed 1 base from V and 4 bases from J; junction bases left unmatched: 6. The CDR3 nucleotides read TGCGCCAGCAGCTTGCGGGCTAGCGGGGTATACAATGAGCAGTTCTTC. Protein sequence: CASSLRASGVYNEQFF. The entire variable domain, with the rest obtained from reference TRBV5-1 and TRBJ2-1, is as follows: KAGVTQTPRYLIKTRGQQVTLSCSPISGHRSVSWYQQTPGQGLQFLFEYFSETQRNKGNFPGRFSGRQFSNSRSEMNVSTLELGDSALYLCASSLRASGVYNEQFFGPGTRLTVL.

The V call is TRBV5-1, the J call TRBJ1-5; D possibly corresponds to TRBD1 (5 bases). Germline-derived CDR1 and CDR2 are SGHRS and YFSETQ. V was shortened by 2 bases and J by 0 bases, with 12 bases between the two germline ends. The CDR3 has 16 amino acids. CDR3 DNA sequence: TGCGCCAGCAGCTTCCTGAAGACAGATAGCAATCAGCCCCAGCATTTT. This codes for CASSFLKTDSNQPQHF. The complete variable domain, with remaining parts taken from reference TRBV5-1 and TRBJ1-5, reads KAGVTQTPRYLIKTRGQQVTLSCSPISGHRSVSWYQQTPGQGLQFLFEYFSETQRNKGNFPGRFSGRQFSNSRSEMNVSTLELGDSALYLCASSFLKTDSNQPQHFGDGTRLSIL.

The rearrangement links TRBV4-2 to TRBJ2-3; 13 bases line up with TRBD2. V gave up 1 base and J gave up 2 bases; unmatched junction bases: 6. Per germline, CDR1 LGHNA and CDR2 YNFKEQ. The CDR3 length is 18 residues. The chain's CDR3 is CASSQAGTSGTSTDTQYF. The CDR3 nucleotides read TGTGCCAGCAGCCAAGCCGGGACTAGCGGGACCTCCACAGATACGCAGTATTTT.

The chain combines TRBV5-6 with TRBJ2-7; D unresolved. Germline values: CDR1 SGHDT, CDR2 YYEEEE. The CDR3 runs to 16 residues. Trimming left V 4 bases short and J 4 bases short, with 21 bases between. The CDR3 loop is CASSINSRLTRYEQYF. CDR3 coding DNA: TGTGCCAGCAGCATCAATTCGAGACTTACGAGGTACGAGCAGTACTTC. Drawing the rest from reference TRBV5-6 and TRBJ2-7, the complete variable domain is DAGVTQSPTHLIKTRGQQVTLRCSPKSGHDTVSWYQQALGQGPQFIFQYYEEEERQRGNFPDRFSGHQFPNYSSELNVNALLLGDSALYLCASSINSRLTRYEQYFGPGTRLTVT.

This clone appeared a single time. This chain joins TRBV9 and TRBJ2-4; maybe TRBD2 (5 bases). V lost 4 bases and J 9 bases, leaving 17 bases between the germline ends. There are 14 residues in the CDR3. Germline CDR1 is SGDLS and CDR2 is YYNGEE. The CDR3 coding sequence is TGTGCCAGCAGCACCCAACCGAATGAGGGCATTCAGTACTTC. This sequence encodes CASSTQPNEGIQYF. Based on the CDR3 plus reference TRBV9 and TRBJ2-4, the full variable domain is DSGVTQTPKHLITATGQRVTLRCSPRSGDLSVYWYQQSLDQGLQFLIQYYNGEERAKGNILERFSAQQFPDLHSELNLSSLELGDSALYFCASSTQPNEGIQYFGAGTRLSVL.

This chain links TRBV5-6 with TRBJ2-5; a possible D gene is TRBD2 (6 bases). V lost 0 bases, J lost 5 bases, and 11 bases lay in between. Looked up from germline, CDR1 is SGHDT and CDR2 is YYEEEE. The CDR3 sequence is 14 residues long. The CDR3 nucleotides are TGTGCCAGCAGCTTGGTGGGAGGAGTGGAGACCCAGTACTTC. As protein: CASSLVGGVETQYF.

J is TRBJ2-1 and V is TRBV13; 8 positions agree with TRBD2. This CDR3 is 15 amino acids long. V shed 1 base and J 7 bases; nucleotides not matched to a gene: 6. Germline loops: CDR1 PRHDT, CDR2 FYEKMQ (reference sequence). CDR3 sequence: CASSLEGLVSNEQFF. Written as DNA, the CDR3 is TGTGCCAGCAGCTTAGAGGGACTAGTATCGAATGAGCAGTTCTTC.

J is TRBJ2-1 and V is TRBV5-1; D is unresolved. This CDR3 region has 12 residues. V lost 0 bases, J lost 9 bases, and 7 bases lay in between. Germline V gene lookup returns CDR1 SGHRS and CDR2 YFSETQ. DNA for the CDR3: TGCGCCAGCAGCTTGGACTTCGGTGAGCAGTTCTTC. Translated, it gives CASSLDFGEQFF.

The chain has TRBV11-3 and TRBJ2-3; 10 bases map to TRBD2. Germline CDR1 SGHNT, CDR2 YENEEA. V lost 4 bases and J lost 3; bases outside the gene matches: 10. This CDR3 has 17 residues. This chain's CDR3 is CASSSGESGRATDTQYF. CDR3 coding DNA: TGTGCCAGCAGCTCGGGAGAGAGCGGGAGGGCAACAGATACGCAGTATTTT.

The CDR3 loop reads CASSSLGPRGDTQYF. The CDR3 nucleotides are TGTGCCAGCAGCTCGCTTGGCCCACGGGGTGATACGCAGTATTTT. This chain uses TRBV7-9 with TRBJ2-3; D might be TRBD2 (5 bases). The CDR3 sequence is 15 residues long. Trimming removed 4 bases from V and 6 bases from J, with 17 bases in between. From germline, CDR1 is SEHNR and CDR2 FQNEAQ (reference sequence).

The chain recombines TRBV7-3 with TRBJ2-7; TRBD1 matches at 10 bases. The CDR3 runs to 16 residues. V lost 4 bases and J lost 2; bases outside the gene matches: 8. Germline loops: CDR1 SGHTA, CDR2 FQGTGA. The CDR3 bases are TGTGCCAGCAGCTCGGTCGGTGGGACAGGGGCCTACGAGCAGTACTTC. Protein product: CASSSVGGTGAYEQYF.

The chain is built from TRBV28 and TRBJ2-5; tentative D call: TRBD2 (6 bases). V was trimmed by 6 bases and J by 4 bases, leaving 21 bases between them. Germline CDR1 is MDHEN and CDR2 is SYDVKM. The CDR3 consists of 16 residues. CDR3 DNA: TGTGCCAGCAGCCCCCGGTGGGGGGAGAGCCGAGAGACCCAGTACTTC. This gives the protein CASSPRWGESRETQYF.

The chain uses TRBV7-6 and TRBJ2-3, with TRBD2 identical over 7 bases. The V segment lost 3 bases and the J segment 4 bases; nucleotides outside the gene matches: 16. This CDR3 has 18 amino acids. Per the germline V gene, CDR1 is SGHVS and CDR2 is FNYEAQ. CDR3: CASSFIPPHGTISDTQYF. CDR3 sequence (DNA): TGTGCCAGCAGCTTTATTCCCCCGCACGGGACTATTTCAGATACGCAGTATTTT.

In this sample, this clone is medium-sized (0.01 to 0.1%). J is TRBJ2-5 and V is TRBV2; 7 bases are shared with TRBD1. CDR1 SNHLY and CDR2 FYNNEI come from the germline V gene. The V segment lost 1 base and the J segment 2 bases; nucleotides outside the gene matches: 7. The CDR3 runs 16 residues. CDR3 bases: TGTGCCAGCAGTGAAGGACAGGACAGGTTACAAGAGACCCAGTACTTC. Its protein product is CASSEGQDRLQETQYF.

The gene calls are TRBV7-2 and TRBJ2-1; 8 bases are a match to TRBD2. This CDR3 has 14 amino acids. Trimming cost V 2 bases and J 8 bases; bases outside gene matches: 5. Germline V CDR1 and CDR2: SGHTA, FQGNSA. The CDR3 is CASSLRGGRDEQFF. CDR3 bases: TGTGCCAGCAGCTTACGGGGGGGAAGAGATGAGCAGTTCTTC. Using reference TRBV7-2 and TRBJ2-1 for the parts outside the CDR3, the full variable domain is GAGVSQSPSNKVTEKGKDVELRCDPISGHTALYWYRQSLGQGLEFLIYFQGNSAPDKSGLPSDRFSAERTGGSVSTLTIQRTQQEDSAVYLCASSLRGGRDEQFFGPGTRLTVL.

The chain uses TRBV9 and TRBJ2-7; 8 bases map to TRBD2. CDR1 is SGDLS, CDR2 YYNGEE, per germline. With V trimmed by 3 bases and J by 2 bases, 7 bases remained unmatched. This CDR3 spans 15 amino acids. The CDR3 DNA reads TGTGCCAGCAGCGGGGGACTAGAGAGTGCCTACGAGCAGTACTTC. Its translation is CASSGGLESAYEQYF.

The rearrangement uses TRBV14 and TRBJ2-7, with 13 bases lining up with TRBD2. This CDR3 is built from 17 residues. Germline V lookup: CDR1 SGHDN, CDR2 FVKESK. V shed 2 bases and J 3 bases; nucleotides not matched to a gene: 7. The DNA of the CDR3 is TGTGCCAGCAGCCAAAGGGCGGGACTAGCGGGGCTCTACGAGCAGTACTTC. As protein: CASSQRAGLAGLYEQYF.